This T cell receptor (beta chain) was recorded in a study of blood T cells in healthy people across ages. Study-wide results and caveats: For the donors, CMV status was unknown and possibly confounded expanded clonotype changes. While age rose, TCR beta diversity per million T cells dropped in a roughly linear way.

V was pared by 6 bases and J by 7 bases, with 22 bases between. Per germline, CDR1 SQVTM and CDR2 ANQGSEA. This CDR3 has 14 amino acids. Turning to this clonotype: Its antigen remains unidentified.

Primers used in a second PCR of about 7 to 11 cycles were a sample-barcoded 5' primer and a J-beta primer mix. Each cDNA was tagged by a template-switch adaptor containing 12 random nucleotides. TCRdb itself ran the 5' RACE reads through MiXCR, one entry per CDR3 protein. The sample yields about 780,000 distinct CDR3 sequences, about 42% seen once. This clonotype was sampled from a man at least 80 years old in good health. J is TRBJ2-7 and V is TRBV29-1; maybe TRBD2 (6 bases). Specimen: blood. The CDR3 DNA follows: TGCAGCGTATTGACGGGACTTTCCTACAATGAGCAGTACTTC. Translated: CSVLTGLSYNEQYF.